These T cell receptor beta chains were read from a single sample in a study of CD8+CD57+ T cells in acquired aplastic anemia. TCRdb processed the reads anew with MiXCR; each CDR3 protein has one entry. Of fewer than 200,000 distinct CDR3 sequences in the sample, roughly 50% were seen once. Sample: sorted CD4+, CD8+, or CD8+CD57+ T cells (not recorded which) from PBMCs. Source of these receptors: a human donor with aplastic anemia. The CDR3 runs from the conserved cysteine through the conserved F or W. A D gene is named only where the DNA matches it firmly. Size values are once, few and many counts, or a class for expanded clones, and some rows have none.

V gene	clone size	D gene	J gene	CDR3 protein	CDR3 DNA
TRBV24-1	-	-	TRBJ1-1	CATSAADSGAEAFF	TGTGCCACCAGTGCCGCCGACAGTGGCGCTGAAGCTTTCTTT
TRBV7-6	-	-	TRBJ1-1	CASSLDSGSEAFF	TGTGCCAGCAGCTTAGATTCAGGGTCTGAAGCTTTCTTT
TRBV12-3/TRBV12-4	-	TRBD1	TRBJ2-7	CASSQDPGQGVYF	TGTGCCAGCAGTCAAGATCCCGGACAGGGTGTCTACTTC
TRBV5-1	many	TRBD1	TRBJ2-7	CASSRQGTDLSYEQYF	TGCGCCAGCAGCCGACAGGGGACGGATCTTAGCTACGAGCAGTACTTC
TRBV29-1	-	-	TRBJ1-1	CSHIHLAGTEAFF	TGCAGCCATATCCATCTGGCTGGGACTGAAGCTTTCTTT
TRBV19	-	-	TRBJ2-3	CASSMVRFTDTQYF	TGTGCCAGTAGTATGGTACGGTTCACAGATACGCAGTATTTT
TRBV10-3	-	TRBD2	TRBJ2-3	CAIKQSGGSTDTQYF	TGTGCCATCAAGCAAAGCGGGGGGTCCACAGATACGCAGTATTTT
TRBV6-1	few	TRBD1	TRBJ1-2	CASSLLTGGDGYTF	TGTGCCAGCAGTCTTCTGACAGGGGGCGATGGCTACACCTTC
TRBV25-1	-	TRBD2	TRBJ2-3	CASSESSGRAVDTQYF	TGTGCCAGCAGTGAATCTAGCGGGAGGGCCGTAGATACGCAGTATTTT
TRBV18	once	-	TRBJ2-4	CASSLPGGRLAKNIQYF	TGTGCCAGCTCACTACCCGGGGGACGCCTAGCCAAAAACATTCAGTACTTC
TRBV24-1	many	-	TRBJ2-1	CATSDLDRSEDEQFF	TGTGCCACCAGTGATTTGGACAGGTCTGAGGATGAGCAGTTCTTC
TRBV28	few	-	TRBJ1-1	CASGTGSWVSEAFF	TGTGCCAGCGGGACGGGGTCTTGGGTCTCTGAAGCTTTCTTT
TRBV20-1	-	-	TRBJ2-1	CSATPPRDGYNEQFF	TGCAGTGCTACACCGCCCCGGGACGGCTACAATGAGCAGTTCTTC
TRBV7-9	once	-	TRBJ2-2	CASSVGGTGELFF	TGTGCCAGCAGCGTAGGGGGTACCGGGGAGCTGTTTTTT
TRBV24-1	-	TRBD1	TRBJ1-2	CATSDSGQELSNYGYTF	TGTGCCACCAGTGATTCCGGACAGGAGCTGTCTAACTATGGCTACACCTTC
TRBV12-3/TRBV12-4	many	TRBD1	TRBJ1-4	CASSSPTGKGHEKLFF	TGTGCCAGCAGTTCCCCGACAGGGAAGGGGCATGAAAAACTGTTTTTT
TRBV7-9	-	-	TRBJ2-1	CASSLAEGSWFF	TGTGCCAGCAGCTTAGCTGAGGGGTCGTGGTTCTTC
TRBV19	many	TRBD1	TRBJ1-5	CASSIGWGTAINQPQHF	TGTGCCAGTAGTATAGGGTGGGGGACAGCGATTAATCAGCCCCAGCATTTT
TRBV10-3	-	-	TRBJ2-3	CAIEGEVGTDTQYF	TGTGCCATCGAGGGGGAGGTCGGCACAGATACGCAGTATTTT
TRBV19	few	-	TRBJ1-1	CASSTMGANTEAFF	TGTGCCAGTAGTACAATGGGGGCGAACACTGAAGCTTTCTTT
TRBV11-2	-	TRBD1	TRBJ1-1	CASSFVRGGEAFF	TGTGCCAGCAGCTTTGTCAGGGGGGGTGAAGCTTTCTTT
TRBV11-2	-	-	TRBJ1-5	CASSTGTFMNNNQPQHF	TGTGCCAGCAGCACCGGGACATTCATGAATAACAATCAGCCCCAGCATTTT
TRBV7-9	-	-	TRBJ2-7	CASAGDGVPDEQYF	TGTGCCAGCGCCGGGGACGGAGTCCCAGACGAGCAGTACTTC
TRBV24-1	once	TRBD1	TRBJ2-2	CATSDSRTRDRITGELFF	TGTGCCACCAGTGATTCGCGAACCCGGGACAGGATTACCGGGGAGCTGTTTTTT